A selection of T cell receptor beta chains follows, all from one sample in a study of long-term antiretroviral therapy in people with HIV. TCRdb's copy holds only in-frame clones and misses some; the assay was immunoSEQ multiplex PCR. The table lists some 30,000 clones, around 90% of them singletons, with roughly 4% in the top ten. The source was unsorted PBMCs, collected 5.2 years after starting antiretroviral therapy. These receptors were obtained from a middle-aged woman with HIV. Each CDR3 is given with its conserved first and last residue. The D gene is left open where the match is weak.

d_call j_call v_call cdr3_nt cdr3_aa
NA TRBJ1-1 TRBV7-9 TGTGCCAGCAGCCCACCGGGACCCTACCCGGCGAACACTGAAGCTTTCTTT CASSPPGPYPANTEAFF
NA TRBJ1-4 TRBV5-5 TGTGCCAGCAGCTTGGTATCGGGGGCAGATGAAAAACTGTTTTTT CASSLVSGADEKLFF
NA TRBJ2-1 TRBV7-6 TGTGCCAGCAGCTTACAGGGTCGCAATGAGCAGTTCTTC CASSLQGRNEQFF
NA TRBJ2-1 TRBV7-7 TGTGCCAGCAGCTTGCTACTGAGCTCCTACAATGAGCAGTTCTTC CASSLLLSSYNEQFF
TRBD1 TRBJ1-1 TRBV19 TGTGCCAGTAGGACAGGGTTGAACACTGAAGCTTTCTTT CASRTGLNTEAFF
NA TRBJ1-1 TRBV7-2 TGTGCCAGCAGCTTAGTTATAGATAACACTGAAGCTTTCTTT CASSLVIDNTEAFF
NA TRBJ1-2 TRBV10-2 TGCGCCAGCAGTCCGGGGCTACTCTATGGCTACACCTTC CASSPGLLYGYTF
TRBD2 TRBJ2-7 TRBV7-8 TGTGCCAGCAGCTTGGGAGGGTACGACGAGCAGTACTTC CASSLGGYDEQYF
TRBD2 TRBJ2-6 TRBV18 TGTGCCAGCTCACCACCTTGGGGTAGCGGGAGCCCTGGGGCCAACGTCCTGACTTTC CASSPPWGSGSPGANVLTF
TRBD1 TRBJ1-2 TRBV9 TGTGCCAGCAGCGTAAACAGGGGAGACAGGGCTAACTATGGCTACACCTTC CASSVNRGDRANYGYTF
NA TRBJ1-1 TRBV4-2 TGTGCCAGCAGCCGCAATATCGGGGACACTGAAGCTTTCTTT CASSRNIGDTEAFF
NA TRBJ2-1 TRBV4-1 TGCGCCAGCAGCCAAGCTGTAAGCTCCTACAATGAGCAGTTCTTC CASSQAVSSYNEQFF